This is a list of T cell receptor beta chains from one sample in a study of cytomegalovirus exposure and HLA in healthy donors. The method was immunoSEQ multiplex PCR; TCRdb's version includes in-frame clones alone and lacks a portion of them. The profile covers fewer than 150,000 clones, with over 65% appearing a single time and around 1.6% taken by the ten largest. Sequencing was performed on PBMCs. The receptors derive from a woman in her 30s in good health and CMV-seronegative. The CDR3 runs from the conserved cysteine through the conserved F or W. D genes are given only for firm matches. Clone size, where shown, is once, few, many, or a class for clones that have expanded.

j_call | d_call | v_call | clone_size | cdr3_nt | cdr3_aa
TRBJ2-7 | . | TRBV30 | . | TGTGCCTGGAGTGTCGCTAGCTACGAGCAGTACTTC | CAWSVASYEQYF
TRBJ1-4 | . | TRBV30 | . | TGTGCCTGGAGTGTACAGTACGCCGGACTCACCGCAGAACTGTTTTTT | CAWSVQYAGLTAELFF
TRBJ2-4 | . | TRBV19 | . | TGTGCCAGTAGTATAATGGCGGGAGAGGGGGACATTCAGTACTTC | CASSIMAGEGDIQYF
TRBJ1-2 | TRBD1 | TRBV7-8 | . | TGTGCCAGCAGCTTAGGAGTTAGGGACAGCTATGGCTACACCTTC | CASSLGVRDSYGYTF
TRBJ1-2 | TRBD1 | TRBV14 | . | TGTGCCAGCAGCAACGACAGGGCCTATGGCTACACCTTC | CASSNDRAYGYTF
TRBJ2-5 | TRBD2 | TRBV29-1 | . | TGCAGCGTTGTTGGAAGCGGGGGCGGGGAGACCCAGTACTTC | CSVVGSGGGETQYF
TRBJ2-5 | TRBD2 | TRBV28 | . | TGTGCCAGCAGCCCCGCTAGCGGGGGGCAAGAGACCCAGTACTTC | CASSPASGGQETQYF
TRBJ2-7 | . | TRBV9 | . | TGTGCCAGCAGCGTAGGTCCCGGGGAGTCCTACGAGCAGTACTTC | CASSVGPGESYEQYF
TRBJ2-1 | . | TRBV9 | . | TGTGCCAGCAGCCCCTACTCGAGCTCCTACAATGAGCAGTTCTTC | CASSPYSSSYNEQFF
TRBJ2-2 | . | TRBV7-3 | . | TGTGCCAGCAGCCCCCGACAGGGAGGCCACGGGGAGCTGTTTTTT | CASSPRQGGHGELFF
TRBJ2-1 | TRBD1 | TRBV7-9 | . | TGTGCCAGCAGCTTCCGGACAGGGAATTACAATGAGCAGTTCTTC | CASSFRTGNYNEQFF
TRBJ2-1 | . | TRBV6-4 | . | TGTGCCAGCAGTGACTTGGGGCGAAGCTCCTACAATGAGCAGTTCTTC | CASSDLGRSSYNEQFF
TRBJ2-1 | . | TRBV5-5 | . | TGTGCCAGCAGCTTGGTGTCTAGCGATTACAATGAGCAGTTCTTC | CASSLVSSDYNEQFF
TRBJ1-1 | . | TRBV7-9 | few | TGTGCCAGCAGCTTATACGGGGGTATGAACACTGAAGCTTTCTTT | CASSLYGGMNTEAFF
TRBJ2-3 | TRBD2 | TRBV6-1 | . | TGTGCCAGCACCCTGACTAGCGGCAATAGAGATACGCAGTATTTT | CASTLTSGNRDTQYF
TRBJ2-1 | . | TRBV21-1 | few | TGTGCCAGCAGCAAAGGGACAGGGGGCAATGAGCAGTTCTTC | CASSKGTGGNEQFF
TRBJ2-7 | TRBD1 | TRBV6-5 | . | TGTGCCAGCAGTGGCCTGGACAGGGGGCGCAACGAGCAGTACTTC | CASSGLDRGRNEQYF
TRBJ1-2 | . | TRBV18 | once | TGTGCCAGCTCACCCTTAGGTACAGGGAGCTATGGCTACACCTTC | CASSPLGTGSYGYTF
TRBJ2-3 | TRBD2 | TRBV7-2 | . | TGTGCCAGCAGCTCCAGACTAGCGGTACGCACAGATACGCAGTATTTT | CASSSRLAVRTDTQYF
TRBJ1-2 | TRBD1 | TRBV5-4 | . | TGTGCCAGCAGCGCCCGGGACAGGGGACCCTATGGCTACACCTTC | CASSARDRGPYGYTF
TRBJ1-1 | TRBD1 | TRBV6-1 | . | TGTGCCAGCACCCGACAGGGCATGAACACTGAAGCTTTCTTT | CASTRQGMNTEAFF
TRBJ2-1 | TRBD2 | TRBV7-2 | . | TGTGCCAGCAGCCCGGGACTAGCGCTCGATGAGCAGTTCTTC | CASSPGLALDEQFF